This T cell receptor beta chain comes out of a study of blood T cell repertoires in COVID-19. Study summary: Sites across the United States, Italy and Spain contributed samples from acute and convalescent COVID-19. T cells, B-cell-depleted T cells, or PBMCs supplied cDNA or gDNA.

Participant ages covered roughly 18 to 89 years across about two dozen US areas. Participants were placed into cohorts based on the clinical history they reported. Germline CDR1 MNHEY, CDR2 SVGAGI. V was trimmed by 7 bases and J by 2 bases, leaving 12 bases between them. The CDR3 length is 14 residues. The table came from immunoSEQ multiplex PCR; TCRdb's copy has only in-frame clones and leaves some out. The repertoire holds fewer than 250,000 clones, about 82% seen once, with 2% to 2.5% in the top ten. This sequence originates from a woman aged 45-65 years who had recovered from COVID-19. The chain links TRBV6-5 to TRBJ1-3; a possible D gene is TRBD1 (6 bases). Specimen: PBMCs or T cells enriched from blood (not recorded which). The CDR3 spells CASTSGATGNTIYF. As DNA, the CDR3 is TGTGCCAGCACTTCAGGGGCTACTGGAAACACCATATATTTT.